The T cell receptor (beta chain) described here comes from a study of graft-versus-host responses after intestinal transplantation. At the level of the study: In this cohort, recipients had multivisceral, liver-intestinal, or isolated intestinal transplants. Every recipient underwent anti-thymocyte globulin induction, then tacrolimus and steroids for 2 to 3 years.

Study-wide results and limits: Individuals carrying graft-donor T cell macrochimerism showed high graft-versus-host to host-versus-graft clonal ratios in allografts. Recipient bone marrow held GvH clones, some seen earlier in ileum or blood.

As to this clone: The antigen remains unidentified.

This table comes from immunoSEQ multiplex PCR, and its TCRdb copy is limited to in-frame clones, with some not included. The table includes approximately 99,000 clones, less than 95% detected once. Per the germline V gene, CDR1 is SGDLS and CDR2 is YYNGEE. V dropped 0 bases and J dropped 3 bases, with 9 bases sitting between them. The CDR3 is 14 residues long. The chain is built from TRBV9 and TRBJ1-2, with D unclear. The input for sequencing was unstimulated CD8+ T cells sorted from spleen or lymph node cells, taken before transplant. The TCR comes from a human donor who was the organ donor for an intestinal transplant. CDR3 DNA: TGTGCCAGCAGCGTAGTGCGCTCCTACTATGGCTACACCTTC. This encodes CASSVVRSYYGYTF.